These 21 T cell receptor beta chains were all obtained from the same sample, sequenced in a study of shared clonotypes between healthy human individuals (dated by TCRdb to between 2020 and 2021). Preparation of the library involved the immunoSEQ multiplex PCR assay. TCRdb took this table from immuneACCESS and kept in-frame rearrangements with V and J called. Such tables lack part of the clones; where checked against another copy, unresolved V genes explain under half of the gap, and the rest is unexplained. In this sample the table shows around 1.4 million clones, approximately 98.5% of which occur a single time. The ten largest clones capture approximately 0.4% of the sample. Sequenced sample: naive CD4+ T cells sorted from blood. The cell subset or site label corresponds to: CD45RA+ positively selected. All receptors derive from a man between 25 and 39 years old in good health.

CDR3 sequence reads: CAWSVIGITYEQYF. CDR3 in DNA: TGTGCCTGGAGTGTTATTGGAATAACCTACGAGCAGTACTTC. The J gene is TRBJ2-7, the V gene TRBV30; D unresolved. The CDR3 runs 14 residues. V was trimmed by 0 bases and J by 2 bases, leaving 11 bases between them. Germline loops: CDR1 GTSNPN, CDR2 SVGIG (reference sequence).

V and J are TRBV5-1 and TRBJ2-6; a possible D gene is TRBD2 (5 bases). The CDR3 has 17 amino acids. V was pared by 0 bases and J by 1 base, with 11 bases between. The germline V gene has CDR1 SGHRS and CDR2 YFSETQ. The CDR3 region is CASSLGGGSSGANVLTF. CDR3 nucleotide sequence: TGCGCCAGCAGCTTGGGCGGTGGGAGTTCTGGGGCCAACGTCCTGACTTTC. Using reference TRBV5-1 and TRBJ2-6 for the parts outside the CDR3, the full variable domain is KAGVTQTPRYLIKTRGQQVTLSCSPISGHRSVSWYQQTPGQGLQFLFEYFSETQRNKGNFPGRFSGRQFSNSRSEMNVSTLELGDSALYLCASSLGGGSSGANVLTFGAGSRLTVL.

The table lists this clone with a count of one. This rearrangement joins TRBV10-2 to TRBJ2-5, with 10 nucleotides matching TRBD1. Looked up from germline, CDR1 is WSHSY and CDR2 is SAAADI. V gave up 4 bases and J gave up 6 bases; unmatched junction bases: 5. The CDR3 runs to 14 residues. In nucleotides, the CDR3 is TGCGCCAGCAGTGGGGACAGGGGTCGAAAGACCCAGTACTTC. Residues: CASSGDRGRKTQYF.

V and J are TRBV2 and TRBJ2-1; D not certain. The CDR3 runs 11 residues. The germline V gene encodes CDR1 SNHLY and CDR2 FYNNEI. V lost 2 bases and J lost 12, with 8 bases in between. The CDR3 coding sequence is TGTGCCAGCAGTGAAAGTAACCCGCAGTTCTTC. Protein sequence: CASSESNPQFF.

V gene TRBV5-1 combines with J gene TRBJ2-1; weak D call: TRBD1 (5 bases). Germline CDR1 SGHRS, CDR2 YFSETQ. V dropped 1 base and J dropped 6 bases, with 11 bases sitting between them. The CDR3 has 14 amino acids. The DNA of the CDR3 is TGCGCCAGCAGCTTGATGGGCAGGGTCAATGAGCAGTTCTTC. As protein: CASSLMGRVNEQFF.

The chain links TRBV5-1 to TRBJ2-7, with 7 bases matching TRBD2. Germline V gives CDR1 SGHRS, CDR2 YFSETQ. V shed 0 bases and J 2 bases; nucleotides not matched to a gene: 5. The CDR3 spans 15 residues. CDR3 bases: TGCGCCAGCAGCTTGGTTGGGACTACAGCCTACGAGCAGTACTTC. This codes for CASSLVGTTAYEQYF.

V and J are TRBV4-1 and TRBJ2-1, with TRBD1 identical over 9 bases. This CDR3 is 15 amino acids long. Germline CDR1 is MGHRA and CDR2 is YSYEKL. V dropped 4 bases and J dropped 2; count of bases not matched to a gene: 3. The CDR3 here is CASSPGQGTYNEQFF. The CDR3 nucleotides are TGCGCCAGCAGCCCCGGACAGGGGACCTACAATGAGCAGTTCTTC.

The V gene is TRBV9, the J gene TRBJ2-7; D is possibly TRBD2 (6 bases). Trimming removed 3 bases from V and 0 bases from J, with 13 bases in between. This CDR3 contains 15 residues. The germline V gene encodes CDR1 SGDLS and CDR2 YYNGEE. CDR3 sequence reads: CASSEGRDHSYEQYF. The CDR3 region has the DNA TGTGCCAGCAGCGAGGGGCGGGACCACTCCTACGAGCAGTACTTC.

The CDR3 DNA is TGTGCCAGCAGTCTTACCCTTTTGGGAGGGCCCTACGAGCAGTACTTC. Encoded protein: CASSLTLLGGPYEQYF. The J gene is TRBJ2-7, the V gene TRBV28; 7 nucleotides align to TRBD2. CDR3 length: 16 amino acids. Per germline, CDR1 MDHEN and CDR2 SYDVKM. The J segment lost 2 bases and the V segment lost 5 bases, leaving 12 bases of the junction unmatched. The whole variable domain, remainder taken from reference TRBV28 and TRBJ2-7, is DVKVTQSSRYLVKRTGEKVFLECVQDMDHENMFWYRQDPGLGLRLIYFSYDVKMKEKGDIPEGYSVSREKKERFSLILESASTNQTSMYLCASSLTLLGGPYEQYFGPGTRLTVT.

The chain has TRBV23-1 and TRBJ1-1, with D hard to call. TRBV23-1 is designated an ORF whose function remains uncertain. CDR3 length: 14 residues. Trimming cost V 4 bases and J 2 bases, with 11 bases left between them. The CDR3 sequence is CASSRGSGNTEAFF. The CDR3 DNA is TGCGCCAGCAGTCGAGGCAGCGGAAACACTGAAGCTTTCTTT.

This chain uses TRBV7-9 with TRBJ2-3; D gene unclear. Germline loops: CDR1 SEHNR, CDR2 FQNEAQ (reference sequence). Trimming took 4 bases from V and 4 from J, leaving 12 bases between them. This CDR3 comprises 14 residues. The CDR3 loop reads CASSSRSVADTQYF. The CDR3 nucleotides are TGTGCCAGCAGCTCAAGGAGCGTGGCAGATACGCAGTATTTT.

CDR3 nucleotide sequence: TGCGCCAGCAGCCCGGGAGGGTTTTACGAGCAGTACTTC. Translated: CASSPGGFYEQYF. The V call is TRBV10-2, the J call TRBJ2-7, with 8 positions matching TRBD2. The CDR3 sequence is 13 residues long. V lost 6 bases to trimming and J lost 4 bases; unmatched junction nucleotides: 5. Germline loops: CDR1 WSHSY, CDR2 SAAADI.

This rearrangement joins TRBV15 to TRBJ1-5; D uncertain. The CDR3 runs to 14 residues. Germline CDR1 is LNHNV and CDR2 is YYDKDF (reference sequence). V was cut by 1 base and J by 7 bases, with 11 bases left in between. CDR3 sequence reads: CATSRGGGLQPQHF. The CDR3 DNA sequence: TGTGCCACCAGCAGAGGGGGAGGGTTGCAGCCCCAGCATTTT.

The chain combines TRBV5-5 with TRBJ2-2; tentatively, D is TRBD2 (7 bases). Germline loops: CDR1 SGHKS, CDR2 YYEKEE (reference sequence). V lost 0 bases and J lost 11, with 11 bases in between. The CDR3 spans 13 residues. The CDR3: CASSLAGGRELFF. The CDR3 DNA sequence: TGTGCCAGCAGCTTGGCCGGGGGGCGCGAGCTGTTTTTT.

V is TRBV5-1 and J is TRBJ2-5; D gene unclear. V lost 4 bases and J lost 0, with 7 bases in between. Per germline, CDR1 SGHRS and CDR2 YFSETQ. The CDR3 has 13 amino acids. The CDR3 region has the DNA TGCGCCAGCAGCGTGCTCTACCAAGAGACCCAGTACTTC. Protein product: CASSVLYQETQYF.

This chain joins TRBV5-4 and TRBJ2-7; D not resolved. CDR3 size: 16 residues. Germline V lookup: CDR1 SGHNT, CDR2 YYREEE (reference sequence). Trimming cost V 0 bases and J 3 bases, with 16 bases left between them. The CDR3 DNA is TGTGCCAGCAGCTTGGGTGGCAGCAATAACTACTACGAGCAGTACTTC. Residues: CASSLGGSNNYYEQYF. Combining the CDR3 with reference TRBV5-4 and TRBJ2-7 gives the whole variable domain ETGVTQSPTHLIKTRGQQVTLRCSSQSGHNTVSWYQQALGQGPQFIFQYYREEENGRGNFPPRFSGLQFPNYSSELNVNALELDDSALYLCASSLGGSNNYYEQYFGPGTRLTVT.

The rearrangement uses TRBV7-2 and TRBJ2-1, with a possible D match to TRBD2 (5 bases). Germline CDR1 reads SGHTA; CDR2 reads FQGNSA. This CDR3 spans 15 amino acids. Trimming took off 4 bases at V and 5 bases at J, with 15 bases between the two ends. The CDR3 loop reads CASSSLTSGDNEQFF. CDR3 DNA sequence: TGTGCCAGCAGCTCCCTGACGAGCGGAGACAATGAGCAGTTCTTC.

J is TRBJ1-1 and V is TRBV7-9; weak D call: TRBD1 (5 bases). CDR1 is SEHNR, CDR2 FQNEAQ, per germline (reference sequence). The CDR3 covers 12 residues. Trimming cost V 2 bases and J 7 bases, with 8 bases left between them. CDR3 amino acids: CASSLRQSEAFF. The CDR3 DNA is TGTGCCAGCAGCTTAAGACAGAGTGAAGCTTTCTTT.

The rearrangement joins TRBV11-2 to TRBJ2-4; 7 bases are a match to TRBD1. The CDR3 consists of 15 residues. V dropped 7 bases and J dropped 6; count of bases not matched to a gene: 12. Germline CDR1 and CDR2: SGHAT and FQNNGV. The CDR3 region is CASNFGTERINIQYF. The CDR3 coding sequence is TGTGCCAGCAACTTCGGGACAGAGAGAATAAACATTCAGTACTTC.

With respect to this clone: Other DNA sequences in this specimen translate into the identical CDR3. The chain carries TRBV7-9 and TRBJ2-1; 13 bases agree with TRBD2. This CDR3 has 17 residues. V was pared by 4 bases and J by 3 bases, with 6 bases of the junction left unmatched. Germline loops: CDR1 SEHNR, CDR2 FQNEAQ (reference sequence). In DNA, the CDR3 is TGTGCCAGCAGCTCCGGTGGACTAGCGGGAGTCTACAATGAGCAGTTCTTC. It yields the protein CASSSGGLAGVYNEQFF. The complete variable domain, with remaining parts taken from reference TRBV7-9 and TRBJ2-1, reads DTGVSQNPRHKITKRGQNVTFRCDPISEHNRLYWYRQTLGQGPEFLTYFQNEAQLEKSRLLSDRFSAERPKGSFSTLEIQRTEQGDSAMYLCASSSGGLAGVYNEQFFGPGTRLTVL.

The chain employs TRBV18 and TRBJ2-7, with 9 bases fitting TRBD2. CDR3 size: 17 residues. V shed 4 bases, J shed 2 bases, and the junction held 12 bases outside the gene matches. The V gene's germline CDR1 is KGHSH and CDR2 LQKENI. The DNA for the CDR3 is TGTGCCAGCTCACGCCAAAGAGCGGGAGGCACCCCCTACGAGCAGTACTTC. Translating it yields CASSRQRAGGTPYEQYF.